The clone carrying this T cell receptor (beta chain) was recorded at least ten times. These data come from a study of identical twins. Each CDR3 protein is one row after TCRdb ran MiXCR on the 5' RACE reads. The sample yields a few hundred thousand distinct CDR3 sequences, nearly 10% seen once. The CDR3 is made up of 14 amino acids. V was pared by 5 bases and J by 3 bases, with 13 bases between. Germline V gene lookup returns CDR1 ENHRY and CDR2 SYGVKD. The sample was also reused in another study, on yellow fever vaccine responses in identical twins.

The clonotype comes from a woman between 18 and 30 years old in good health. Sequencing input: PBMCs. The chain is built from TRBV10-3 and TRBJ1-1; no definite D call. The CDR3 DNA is TGTGCCATCAGTCGCCCCGGGTTGGACACTGAAGCTTTCTTT. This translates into CAISRPGLDTEAFF.